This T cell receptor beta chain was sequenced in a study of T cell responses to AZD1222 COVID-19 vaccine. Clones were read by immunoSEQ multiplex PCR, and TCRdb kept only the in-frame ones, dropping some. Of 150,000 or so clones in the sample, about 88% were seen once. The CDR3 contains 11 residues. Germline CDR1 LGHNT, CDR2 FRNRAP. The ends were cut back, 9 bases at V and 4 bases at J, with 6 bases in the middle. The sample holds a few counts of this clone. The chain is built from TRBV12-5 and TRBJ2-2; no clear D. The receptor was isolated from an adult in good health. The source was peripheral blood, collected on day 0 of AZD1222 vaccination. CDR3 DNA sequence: TGTGCTAGCTACAGCACCGGGGAGCTGTTTTTT. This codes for CASYSTGELFF.